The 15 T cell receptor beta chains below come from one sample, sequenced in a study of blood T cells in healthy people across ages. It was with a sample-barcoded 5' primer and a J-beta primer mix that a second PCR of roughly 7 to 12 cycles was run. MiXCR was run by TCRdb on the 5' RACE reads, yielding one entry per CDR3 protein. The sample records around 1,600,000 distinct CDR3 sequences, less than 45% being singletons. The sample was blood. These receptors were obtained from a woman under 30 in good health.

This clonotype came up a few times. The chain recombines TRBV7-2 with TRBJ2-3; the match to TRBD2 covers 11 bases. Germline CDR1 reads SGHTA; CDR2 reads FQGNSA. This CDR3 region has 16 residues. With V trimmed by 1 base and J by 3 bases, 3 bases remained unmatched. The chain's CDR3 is CASSLVAGGVTDTQYF. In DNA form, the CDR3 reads TGTGCCAGCAGCTTAGTAGCGGGGGGGGTGACAGATACGCAGTATTTT.

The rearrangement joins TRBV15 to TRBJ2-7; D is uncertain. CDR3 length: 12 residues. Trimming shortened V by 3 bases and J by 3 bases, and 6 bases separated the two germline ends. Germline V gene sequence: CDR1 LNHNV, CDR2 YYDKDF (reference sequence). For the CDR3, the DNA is TGTGCCACCAGCAGGGAAGGCTACGAGCAGTACTTC. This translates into CATSREGYEQYF.

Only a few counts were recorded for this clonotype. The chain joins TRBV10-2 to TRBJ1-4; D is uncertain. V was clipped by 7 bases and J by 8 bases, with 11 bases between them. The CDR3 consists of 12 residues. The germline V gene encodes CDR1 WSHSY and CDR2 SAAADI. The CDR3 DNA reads TGCGCCAGCAAGGGTCTGGAGGAAAAACTGTTTTTT. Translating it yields CASKGLEEKLFF.

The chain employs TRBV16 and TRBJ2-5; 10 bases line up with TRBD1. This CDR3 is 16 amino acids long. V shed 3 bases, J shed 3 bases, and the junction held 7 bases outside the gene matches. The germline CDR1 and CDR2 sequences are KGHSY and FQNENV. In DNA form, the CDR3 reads TGTGCCAGCAGCCATAGGACAGGGGGACCTGAAGAGACCCAGTACTTC. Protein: CASSHRTGGPEETQYF. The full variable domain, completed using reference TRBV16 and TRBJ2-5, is GEEVAQTPKHLVRGEGQKAKLYCAPIKGHSYVFWYQQVLKNEFKFLISFQNENVFDETGMPKERFSAKCLPNSPCSLEIQATKLEDSAVYFCASSHRTGGPEETQYFGPGTRLLVL.

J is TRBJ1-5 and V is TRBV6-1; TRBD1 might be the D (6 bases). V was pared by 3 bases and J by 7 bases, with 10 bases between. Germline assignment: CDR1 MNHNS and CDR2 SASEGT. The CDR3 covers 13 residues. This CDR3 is CASSDWGGQPQHF. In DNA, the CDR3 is TGTGCCAGCAGTGACTGGGGGGGCCAGCCCCAGCATTTT.

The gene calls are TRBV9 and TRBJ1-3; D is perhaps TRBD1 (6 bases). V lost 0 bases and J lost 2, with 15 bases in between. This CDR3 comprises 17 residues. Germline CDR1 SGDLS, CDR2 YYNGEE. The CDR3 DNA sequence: TGTGCCAGCAGCGTAGGCGTGGGGGGCACGGCTGGAAACACCATATATTTT. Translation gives CASSVGVGGTAGNTIYF.

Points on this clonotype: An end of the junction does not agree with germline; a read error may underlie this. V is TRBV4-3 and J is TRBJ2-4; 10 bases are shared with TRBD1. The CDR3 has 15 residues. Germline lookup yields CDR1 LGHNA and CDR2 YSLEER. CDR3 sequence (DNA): TGCGCCAGCAGCGCTCGGGACAGGGGATTAAACAGTCAGTACTTC. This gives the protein CASSARDRGLNSQYF.

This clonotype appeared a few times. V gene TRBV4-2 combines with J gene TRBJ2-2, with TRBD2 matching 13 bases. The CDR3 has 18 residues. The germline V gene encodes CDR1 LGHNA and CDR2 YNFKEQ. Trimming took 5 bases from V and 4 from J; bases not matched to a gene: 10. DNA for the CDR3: TGTGCCAGCAGCACGTCCGGGACTAGCGGGATCCCCACCGGGGAGCTGTTTTTT. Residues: CASSTSGTSGIPTGELFF.

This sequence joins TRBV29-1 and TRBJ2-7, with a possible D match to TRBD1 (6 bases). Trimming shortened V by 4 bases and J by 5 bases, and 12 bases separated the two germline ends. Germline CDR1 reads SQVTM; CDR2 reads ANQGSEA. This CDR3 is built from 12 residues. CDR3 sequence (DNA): TGCAGCGTTGTAGTCAGGGGTAACGAGCAGTACTTC. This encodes CSVVVRGNEQYF.

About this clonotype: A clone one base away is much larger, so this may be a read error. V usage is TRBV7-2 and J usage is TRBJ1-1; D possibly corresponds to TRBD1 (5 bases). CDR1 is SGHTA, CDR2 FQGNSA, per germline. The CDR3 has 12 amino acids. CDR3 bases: TGTGCCGGCAGCTTAGGGGCCACTGAAGCTTTCTTT. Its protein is CAGSLGATEAFF.

CDR3 region: CASSQERAGAGGDTQYF. CDR3 DNA: TGTGCCAGCAGCCAAGAACGCGCCGGCGCCGGGGGAGATACGCAGTATTTT. The chain combines TRBV4-2 with TRBJ2-3, with a weak D call TRBD2 (6 bases). The V end lost 0 bases, the J end lost 5 bases, and 18 bases lay between the germline ends. The CDR3 spans 17 residues. Germline values: CDR1 LGHNA, CDR2 YNFKEQ.

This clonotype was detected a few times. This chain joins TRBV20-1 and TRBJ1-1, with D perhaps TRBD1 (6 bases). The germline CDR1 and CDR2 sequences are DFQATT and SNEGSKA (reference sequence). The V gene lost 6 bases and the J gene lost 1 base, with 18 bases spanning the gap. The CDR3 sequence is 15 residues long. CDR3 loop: CSARKTGPTNTEAFF. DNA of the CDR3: TGCAGTGCCAGGAAGACAGGACCAACGAACACTGAAGCTTTCTTT.

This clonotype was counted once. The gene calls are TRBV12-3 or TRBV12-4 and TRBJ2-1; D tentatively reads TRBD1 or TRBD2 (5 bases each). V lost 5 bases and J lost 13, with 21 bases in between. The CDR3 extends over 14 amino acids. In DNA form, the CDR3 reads TGTGCCAGCAGTCCCCGGGACCGTGGAGAGACCCAGTTCTTC. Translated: CASSPRDRGETQFF.

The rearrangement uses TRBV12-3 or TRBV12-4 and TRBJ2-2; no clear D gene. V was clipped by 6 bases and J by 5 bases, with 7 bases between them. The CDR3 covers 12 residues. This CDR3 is CASSMTTGELFF. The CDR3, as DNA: TGTGCCAGCAGCATGACAACCGGGGAGCTGTTTTTT.

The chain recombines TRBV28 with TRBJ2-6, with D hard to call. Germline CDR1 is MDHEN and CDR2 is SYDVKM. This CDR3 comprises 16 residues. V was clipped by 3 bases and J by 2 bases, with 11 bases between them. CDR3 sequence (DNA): TGTGCCAGCAGTTTTACTCTTGCTGCTGGGGCCAACGTCCTGACTTTC. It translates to CASSFTLAAGANVLTF.